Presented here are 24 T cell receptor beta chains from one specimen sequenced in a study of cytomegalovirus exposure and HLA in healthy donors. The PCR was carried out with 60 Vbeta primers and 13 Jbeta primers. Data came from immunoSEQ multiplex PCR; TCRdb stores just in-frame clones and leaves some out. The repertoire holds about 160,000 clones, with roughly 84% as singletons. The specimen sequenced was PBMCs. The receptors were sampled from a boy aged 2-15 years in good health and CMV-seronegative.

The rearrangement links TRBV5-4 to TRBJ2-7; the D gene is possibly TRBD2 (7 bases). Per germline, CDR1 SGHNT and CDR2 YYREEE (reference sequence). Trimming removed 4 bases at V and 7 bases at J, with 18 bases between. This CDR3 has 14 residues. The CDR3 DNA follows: TGTGCCAGCAGCCCCGAAGGGGGGGCAGAGGAGCAGTACTTC. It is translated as CASSPEGGAEEQYF.

The CDR3 loop is CASSSTPPQHF. CDR3 in DNA: TGTGCCAGCAGTTCTACTCCGCCCCAGCATTTT. This sequence joins TRBV28 and TRBJ1-5, with D unresolved. Trimming cost V 4 bases and J 9 bases, with 7 bases left between them. CDR3 length: 11 amino acids. CDR1 is MDHEN, CDR2 SYDVKM, per germline.

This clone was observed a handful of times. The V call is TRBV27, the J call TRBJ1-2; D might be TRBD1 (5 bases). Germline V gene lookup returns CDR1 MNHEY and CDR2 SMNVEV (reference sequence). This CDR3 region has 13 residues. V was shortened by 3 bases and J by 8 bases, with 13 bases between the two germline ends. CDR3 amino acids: CASSFRGYGGYTF. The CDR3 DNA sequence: TGTGCCAGCAGTTTTCGGGGGTATGGAGGCTACACCTTC.

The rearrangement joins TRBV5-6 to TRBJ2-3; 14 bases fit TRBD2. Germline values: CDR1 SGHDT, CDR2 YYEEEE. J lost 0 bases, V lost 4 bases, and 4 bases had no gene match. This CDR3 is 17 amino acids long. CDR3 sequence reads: CASSLGLAGASTDTQYF. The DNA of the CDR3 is TGTGCCAGCAGCCTGGGACTAGCGGGAGCTAGCACAGATACGCAGTATTTT.

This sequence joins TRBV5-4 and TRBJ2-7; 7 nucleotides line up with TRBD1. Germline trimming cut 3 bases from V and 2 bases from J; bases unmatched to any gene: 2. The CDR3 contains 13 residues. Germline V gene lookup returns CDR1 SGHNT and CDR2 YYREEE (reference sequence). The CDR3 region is CASSSGTAYEQYF. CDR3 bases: TGTGCCAGCAGCTCAGGGACAGCCTACGAGCAGTACTTC.

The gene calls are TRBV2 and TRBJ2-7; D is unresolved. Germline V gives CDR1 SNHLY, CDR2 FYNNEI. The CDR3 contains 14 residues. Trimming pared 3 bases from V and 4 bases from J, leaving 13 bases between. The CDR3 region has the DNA TGTGCCAGCAGTGACGTCCGGAGCCCTTACGAGCAGTACTTC. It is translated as CASSDVRSPYEQYF.

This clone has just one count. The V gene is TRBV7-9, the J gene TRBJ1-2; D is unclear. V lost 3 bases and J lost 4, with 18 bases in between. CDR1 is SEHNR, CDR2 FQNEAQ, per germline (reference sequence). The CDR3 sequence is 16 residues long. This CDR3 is CASSFPSPTGGYGYTF. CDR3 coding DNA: TGTGCCAGCAGCTTCCCTTCCCCAACTGGCGGCTATGGCTACACCTTC.

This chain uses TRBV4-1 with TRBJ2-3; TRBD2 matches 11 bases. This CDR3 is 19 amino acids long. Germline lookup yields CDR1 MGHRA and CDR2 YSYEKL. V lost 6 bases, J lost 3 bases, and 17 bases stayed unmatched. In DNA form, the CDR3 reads TGCGCCAGCAGTCCTACTAGGGGGCCTAGCGGGAGGACTACAGATACGCAGTATTTT. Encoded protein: CASSPTRGPSGRTTDTQYF.

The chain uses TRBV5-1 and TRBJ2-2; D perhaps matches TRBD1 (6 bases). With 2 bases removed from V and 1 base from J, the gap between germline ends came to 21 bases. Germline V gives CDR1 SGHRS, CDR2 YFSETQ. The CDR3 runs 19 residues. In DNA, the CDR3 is TGCGCCAGCAGCTTTAGCCATGACAGGCACTCCCGGAACACCGGGGAGCTGTTTTTT. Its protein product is CASSFSHDRHSRNTGELFF.

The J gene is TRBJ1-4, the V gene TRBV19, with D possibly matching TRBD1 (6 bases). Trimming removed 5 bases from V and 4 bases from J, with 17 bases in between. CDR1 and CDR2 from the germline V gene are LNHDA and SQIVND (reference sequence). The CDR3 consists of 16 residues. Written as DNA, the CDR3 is TGTGCCAGTAGTCCCCCCGGGACAACGATTAATGAAAAACTGTTTTTT. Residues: CASSPPGTTINEKLFF.

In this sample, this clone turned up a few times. CDR3 sequence reads: CASGLGQGNQPQHF. CDR3 bases: TGTGCTAGTGGTTTGGGACAGGGTAATCAGCCCCAGCATTTT. The chain employs TRBV12-5 and TRBJ1-5; 7 positions match TRBD1. J gave up 4 bases and V 1 base, and 1 base lay outside the gene matches. CDR3 size: 14 residues. Looked up from germline, CDR1 is LGHNT and CDR2 is FRNRAP.

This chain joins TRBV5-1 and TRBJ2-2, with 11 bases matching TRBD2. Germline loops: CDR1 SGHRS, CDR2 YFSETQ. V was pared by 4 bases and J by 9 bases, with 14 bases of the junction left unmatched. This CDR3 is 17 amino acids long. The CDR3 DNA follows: TGCGCCAGCAGCCCCCGGAATAGCGGGAGGGGAGGCCGGGAGCTGTTTTTT. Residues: CASSPRNSGRGGRELFF. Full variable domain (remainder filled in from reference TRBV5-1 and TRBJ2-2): KAGVTQTPRYLIKTRGQQVTLSCSPISGHRSVSWYQQTPGQGLQFLFEYFSETQRNKGNFPGRFSGRQFSNSRSEMNVSTLELGDSALYLCASSPRNSGRGGRELFFGEGSRLTVL.

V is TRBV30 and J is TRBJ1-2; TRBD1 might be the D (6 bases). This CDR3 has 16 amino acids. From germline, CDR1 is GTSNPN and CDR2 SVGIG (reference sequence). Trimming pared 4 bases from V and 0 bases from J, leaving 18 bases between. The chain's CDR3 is CAWIPFGDTPNYGYTF. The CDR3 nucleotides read TGTGCCTGGATACCATTTGGGGACACTCCTAACTATGGCTACACCTTC.

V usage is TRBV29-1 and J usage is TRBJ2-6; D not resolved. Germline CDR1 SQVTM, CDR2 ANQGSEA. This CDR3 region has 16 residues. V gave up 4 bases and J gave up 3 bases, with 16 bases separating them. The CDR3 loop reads CSVGFLQRSGANVLTF. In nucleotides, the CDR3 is TGCAGCGTTGGTTTCCTACAGAGAAGTGGGGCCAACGTCCTGACTTTC.

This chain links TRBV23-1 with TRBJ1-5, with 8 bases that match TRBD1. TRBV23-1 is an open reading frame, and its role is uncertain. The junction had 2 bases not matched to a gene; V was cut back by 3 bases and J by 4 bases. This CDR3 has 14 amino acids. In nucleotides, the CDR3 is TGCGCCAGCAGTCAGGGACAGGTTAATCAGCCCCAGCATTTT. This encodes CASSQGQVNQPQHF.

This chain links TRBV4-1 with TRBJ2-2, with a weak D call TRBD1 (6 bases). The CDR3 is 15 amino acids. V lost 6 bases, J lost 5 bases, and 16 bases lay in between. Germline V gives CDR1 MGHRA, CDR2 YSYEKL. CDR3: CASRIRGMGTGELFF. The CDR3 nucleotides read TGCGCCAGCAGAATAAGGGGGATGGGGACCGGGGAGCTGTTTTTT.

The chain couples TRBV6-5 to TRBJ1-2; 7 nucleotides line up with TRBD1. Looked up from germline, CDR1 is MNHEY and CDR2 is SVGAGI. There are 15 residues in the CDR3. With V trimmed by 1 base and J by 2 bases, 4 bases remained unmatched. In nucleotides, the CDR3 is TGTGCCAGCAGTTACTTGGACAGGCCGAACTATGGCTACACCTTC. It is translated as CASSYLDRPNYGYTF.

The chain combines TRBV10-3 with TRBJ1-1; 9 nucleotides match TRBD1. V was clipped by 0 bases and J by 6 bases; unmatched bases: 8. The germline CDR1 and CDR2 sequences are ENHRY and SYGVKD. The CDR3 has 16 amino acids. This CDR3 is CAISESEGQGRPEAFF. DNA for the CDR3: TGTGCCATCAGTGAGTCGGAGGGACAGGGTAGGCCTGAAGCTTTCTTT.

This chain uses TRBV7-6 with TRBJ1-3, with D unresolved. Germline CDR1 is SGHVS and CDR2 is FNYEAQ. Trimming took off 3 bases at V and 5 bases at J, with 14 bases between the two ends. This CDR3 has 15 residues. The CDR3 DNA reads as TGTGCCAGCAGCTTCTACCCCGCCGGGAGAAACACCATATATTTT. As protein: CASSFYPAGRNTIYF.

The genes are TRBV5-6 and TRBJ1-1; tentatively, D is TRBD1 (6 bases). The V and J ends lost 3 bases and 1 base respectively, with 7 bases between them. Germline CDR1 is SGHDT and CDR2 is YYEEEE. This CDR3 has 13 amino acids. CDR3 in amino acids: CASSWGQNTEAFF. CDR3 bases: TGTGCCAGCAGCTGGGGACAGAACACTGAAGCTTTCTTT.

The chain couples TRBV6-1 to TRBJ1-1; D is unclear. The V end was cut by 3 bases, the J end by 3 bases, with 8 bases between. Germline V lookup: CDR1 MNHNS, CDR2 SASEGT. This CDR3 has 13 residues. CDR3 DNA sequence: TGTGCCAGCAGTGAGTCCAGGCACACTGAAGCTTTCTTT. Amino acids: CASSESRHTEAFF.

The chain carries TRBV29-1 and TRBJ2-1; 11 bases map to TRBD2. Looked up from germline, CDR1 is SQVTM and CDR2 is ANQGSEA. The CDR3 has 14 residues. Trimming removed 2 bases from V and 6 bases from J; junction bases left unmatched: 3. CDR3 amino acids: CSVESSGRLNEQFF. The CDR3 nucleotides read TGCAGCGTTGAATCTAGCGGGAGGCTCAATGAGCAGTTCTTC.

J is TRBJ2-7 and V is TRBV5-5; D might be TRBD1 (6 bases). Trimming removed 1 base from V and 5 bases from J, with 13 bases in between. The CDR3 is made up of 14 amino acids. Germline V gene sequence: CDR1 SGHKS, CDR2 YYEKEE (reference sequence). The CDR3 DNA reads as TGTGCCAGCAGCTTGTCGATGGGGGCCCACGAGCAGTACTTC. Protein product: CASSLSMGAHEQYF. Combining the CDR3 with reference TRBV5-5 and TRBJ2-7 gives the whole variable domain DAGVTQSPTHLIKTRGQQVTLRCSPISGHKSVSWYQQVLGQGPQFIFQYYEKEERGRGNFPDRFSARQFPNYSSELNVNALLLGDSALYLCASSLSMGAHEQYFGPGTRLTVT.

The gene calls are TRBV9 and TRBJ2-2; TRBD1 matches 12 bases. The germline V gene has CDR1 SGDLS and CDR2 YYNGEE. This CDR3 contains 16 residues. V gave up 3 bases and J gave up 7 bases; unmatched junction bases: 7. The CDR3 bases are TGTGCCAGCAGCGCCCGGGGACAGGGGGCGCGCGGGGAGCTGTTTTTT. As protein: CASSARGQGARGELFF.